The 16 T cell receptor beta chains listed next were all sequenced from one sample in a study of control samples from healthy donors and cancer patients (dated by TCRdb to 2018 to 2021). Library preparation used the immunoSEQ multiplex PCR assay. TCRdb took over this immuneACCESS table, retaining in-frame rearrangements with V and J assigned. Such tables are incomplete; in checked studies, under half of the missing clones stem from an unresolved V gene, and the remainder is unexplained. Here the sample has 99,000 or so clones; roughly 82% occur a single time. 2% of the sample is in the top ten clones. Sequenced material: blood. All receptors derive from a man aged 55 to 69 in good health.

This rearrangement joins TRBV11-2 to TRBJ2-5; D is tentatively TRBD1 or TRBD2 (6 bases each). The CDR3 is 17 amino acids. Trimming stripped 5 bases from V and 4 bases from J, with 23 bases between. CDR1 is SGHAT and CDR2 is FQNNGV in the germline V gene. The CDR3 protein is CASSRLGWGARSETQYF. CDR3 sequence (DNA): TGTGCCAGCAGCCGACTTGGTTGGGGGGCACGATCAGAGACCCAGTACTTC.

The genes are TRBV7-9 and TRBJ2-3; D perhaps matches TRBD1 (6 bases). V was pared by 0 bases and J by 1 base, with 11 bases between. From germline, CDR1 is SEHNR and CDR2 FQNEAQ (reference sequence). The CDR3 length is 16 residues. The CDR3 here is CASSLAGGGRTDTQYF. Here the CDR3 DNA reads TGTGCCAGCAGCTTAGCTGGGGGCGGACGCACAGATACGCAGTATTTT.

The chain uses TRBV11-2 and TRBJ2-1, with 11 bases lining up with TRBD2. J lost 7 bases, V lost 1 base, and 0 bases had no gene match. From germline, CDR1 is SGHAT and CDR2 FQNNGV. The CDR3 consists of 14 residues. The CDR3 DNA reads as TGTGCCAGCAGCTTAGGACTAGCGGGGAATGAGCAGTTCTTC. It specifies CASSLGLAGNEQFF.

This clone was seen only once. The chain couples TRBV28 to TRBJ2-7, with D perhaps TRBD1 (5 bases). CDR3 length equals 12 residues. CDR1 and CDR2 from the germline V gene are MDHEN and SYDVKM. Trimming shortened V by 7 bases and J by 4 bases, and 11 bases separated the two germline ends. Here the CDR3 DNA reads TGTGCCAGCACAAGCGACAGATACGAGCAGTACTTC. Amino acids: CASTSDRYEQYF. Full variable domain (rest looked up from reference TRBV28 and TRBJ2-7): DVKVTQSSRYLVKRTGEKVFLECVQDMDHENMFWYRQDPGLGLRLIYFSYDVKMKEKGDIPEGYSVSREKKERFSLILESASTNQTSMYLCASTSDRYEQYFGPGTRLTVT.

The chain is built from TRBV2 and TRBJ2-7; weak D call: TRBD1 (5 bases). CDR1 is SNHLY, CDR2 FYNNEI, per germline. Trimming took off 3 bases at V and 6 bases at J, with 12 bases between the two ends. The CDR3 runs 13 residues. CDR3 sequence reads: CASSEPFRVEQYF. The CDR3 nucleotides read TGTGCCAGCAGTGAGCCCTTCAGGGTCGAGCAGTACTTC.

J is TRBJ2-1 and V is TRBV7-9, with a tentative D call TRBD1 (6 bases). Germline CDR1 and CDR2: SEHNR and FQNEAQ (reference sequence). V dropped 0 bases and J dropped 4 bases, with 10 bases sitting between them. The CDR3 covers 15 residues. CDR3 in DNA: TGTGCCAGCAGCTTAGCTGGACAGTTATACAATGAGCAGTTCTTC. This codes for CASSLAGQLYNEQFF.

V usage is TRBV30 and J usage is TRBJ1-1, with TRBD1 matching over 7 bases. The junction had 0 bases not matched to a gene; V was cut back by 1 base and J by 1 base. This CDR3 is built from 13 residues. Germline CDR1 and CDR2: GTSNPN and SVGIG (reference sequence). The CDR3 region has the DNA TGTGCCTGGAGTGGGACAGGGAACACTGAAGCTTTCTTT. Encoded protein: CAWSGTGNTEAFF.

This clone was picked up one time. The CDR3 is CASSPISGRLNTEAFF. Here the CDR3 DNA reads TGTGCCAGCAGCCCCATTTCGGGGAGACTTAACACTGAAGCTTTCTTT. The chain is built from TRBV6-6 and TRBJ1-1; D call uncertain. The germline V gene encodes CDR1 MNHNY and CDR2 SVGAGI (reference sequence). The CDR3 has 16 amino acids. V lost 6 bases and J 2 bases, leaving 19 bases between the germline ends.

The V gene is TRBV30, the J gene TRBJ2-6; D unresolved. Per the germline V gene, CDR1 is GTSNPN and CDR2 is SVGIG (reference sequence). The length of the CDR3 is 13 residues. V was shortened by 4 bases and J by 0 bases, with 4 bases between the two germline ends. In DNA, the CDR3 is TGTGCCTGGACGACCTCTGGGGCCAACGTCCTGACTTTC. It translates to CAWTTSGANVLTF.

This chain joins TRBV11-3 and TRBJ2-1; 11 nucleotides agree with TRBD2. This CDR3 has 16 amino acids. J lost 3 bases, V lost 4 bases, and 5 bases had no gene match. Germline lookup yields CDR1 SGHNT and CDR2 YENEEA. The CDR3 bases are TGTGCCAGCAGCTCCCGCACTAGCGGGGGCTACAATGAGCAGTTCTTC. Protein sequence: CASSSRTSGGYNEQFF.

This clone appeared a few times. The chain carries TRBV2 and TRBJ2-6; 9 bases are a match to TRBD1. V lost 4 bases and J lost 3; bases outside the gene matches: 4. The CDR3 covers 16 residues. CDR1 and CDR2 (germline): SNHLY, FYNNEI. CDR3 in DNA: TGTGCCAGCAGTGTACAGGGGGCCTATGGGGCCAACGTCCTGACTTTC. Amino acids: CASSVQGAYGANVLTF.

V and J are TRBV6-6 and TRBJ1-5; 11 nucleotides align to TRBD1. The CDR3 is made up of 16 amino acids. The V gene end was trimmed by 5 bases and the J gene end by 6 bases; junction bases not matched to a gene: 9. Germline V gene data show CDR1 as MNHNY and CDR2 as SVGAGI (reference sequence). This chain's CDR3 is CASSTVDRGRGQPQHF. In nucleotides, the CDR3 is TGTGCCAGCAGTACAGTGGACAGGGGGCGGGGTCAGCCCCAGCATTTT.

J is TRBJ2-1 and V is TRBV3-1 (or the pseudogene TRBV3-2); TRBD2 aligns across 8 bases. After removal of 4 bases from V and 14 bases from J, the junction contained 7 bases not matched to a gene. CDR1 and CDR2 from the germline V gene are LGHDT and YNNKEL (reference sequence). CDR3 size: 12 residues. DNA for the CDR3: TGTGCCAGCAGCCGAAGCGGGAGCGAGAAGTTCTTC. This codes for CASSRSGSEKFF.

The chain joins TRBV5-3 to TRBJ2-5; 12 bases fit TRBD2. TRBV5-3 is an open reading frame whose function is uncertain. CDR3 length: 16 amino acids. V dropped 4 bases and J dropped 0; count of bases not matched to a gene: 4. Here the CDR3 DNA reads TGTGCCAGAAGCCTGGGACTAGCGGGTAACCAAGAGACCCAGTACTTC. Translation: CARSLGLAGNQETQYF.

The chain combines TRBV2 with TRBJ2-1; D not resolved. Germline CDR1 SNHLY, CDR2 FYNNEI. This CDR3 spans 11 amino acids. Trimming left V 6 bases short and J 10 bases short, with 10 bases between. CDR3 sequence (DNA): TGTGCCAGCAGGGACCTAAGGGAGCAGTTCTTC. Protein: CASRDLREQFF.

Only a few counts were recorded for this clone. This chain links TRBV9 with TRBJ1-1; D not certain. Germline V lookup: CDR1 SGDLS, CDR2 YYNGEE. The CDR3 extends over 14 amino acids. The V end was cut by 0 bases, the J end by 2 bases, with 8 bases between. CDR3 bases: TGTGCCAGCAGCGTAGCTGGACCTAACACTGAAGCTTTCTTT. Its translation is CASSVAGPNTEAFF.